The rows below give T cell receptor beta chains drawn from one sample of a study of T-cell reconstitution after alpha-beta-depleted transplantation in children. TCRdb reprocessed the PCR reads with MiXCR, giving one entry per CDR3 protein. Among more than 20,000 distinct CDR3 sequences listed, roughly a tenth were seen once. Sequencing used PBMCs from the stem cell graft donor, obtained from the stem cell graft. The receptors stem from a human donor who donated a stem cell graft to a child with chronic granulomatous disease. The CDR3 runs from the conserved cysteine through the conserved F or W. D genes are given only for firm matches. Size values are once, few and many counts, or a class for expanded clones, and some rows have none.

TRBV28,TRBD2,TRBJ2-3,many,TGTGCCAGCAGTACGACTAGCGTGAAAATGGATACGCAGTATTTT,CASSTTSVKMDTQYF
TRBV11-2,TRBD2,TRBJ2-1,many,TGTGCCAGCAGGTCCGGACTAGCGGGGGTTCATGAGCAGTTCTTC,CASRSGLAGVHEQFF
TRBV5-1,TRBD2,TRBJ2-3,many,TGCGCCAGCAGCTCCGGACTAGCGGTAATGCCAGATACGCAGTATTTT,CASSSGLAVMPDTQYF
TRBV20-1,TRBD1,TRBJ1-5,many,TGCAGTGCTACCGGACAGGAGCCGGATCAGCCCCAGCATTTT,CSATGQEPDQPQHF
TRBV20-1,TRBD2,TRBJ2-7,many,TGCAGTGCTAGCCTGCGGGGGGCCAGCTCCTACGAGCAGTACTTC,CSASLRGASSYEQYF
TRBV7-8,-,TRBJ2-5,many,TGTGCCAGCAGCCAGCTAGATGGTGAAGAGACCCAGTACTTC,CASSQLDGEETQYF
TRBV25-1,TRBD1,TRBJ1-1,many,TGTGCCAGCGGACAGGGACTTGAAGCTTTCTTT,CASGQGLEAFF
TRBV7-6,-,TRBJ2-1,many,TGTGCCAGCAGCATGACGGAGTTAATGGGGAATGAGCAGTTCTTC,CASSMTELMGNEQFF
TRBV7-9,-,TRBJ1-2,-,TGTGCCAGCAGCTTATCGCAAAGGGCGTTGGTCGGAGGCTACACCTTC,CASSLSQRALVGGYTF
TRBV7-6,-,TRBJ1-1,medium-sized,TGTGCCAGCAGCTTAGCGCAAACGTCTTTATCCACTGAAGCTTTCTTT,CASSLAQTSLSTEAFF
TRBV24-1,-,TRBJ2-5,many,TGTGCCACCAGTGGAGGACAAGAGACCCAGTACTTC,CATSGGQETQYF
TRBV7-9,-,TRBJ2-1,many,TGTGCCAGCAGCTTAGAGGAGTCCCCCTACAATGAGCAGTTCTTC,CASSLEESPYNEQFF
TRBV4-1,-,TRBJ2-3,many,TGCGCCAGCAGCCAAGATGCGGGGCAGGGGACAGATACGCAGTATTTT,CASSQDAGQGTDTQYF
TRBV27,TRBD2,TRBJ2-1,many,TGTGCCAGCAGTTCCCGCGGGAGTAGCTCCTACAATGAGCAGTTCTTC,CASSSRGSSSYNEQFF
TRBV27,TRBD1,TRBJ1-5,-,TGTGCCAGCAGACCAGACAGGGCGGCCGGGCCCCAGCATTTT,CASRPDRAAGPQHF
TRBV6-5,-,TRBJ2-5,many,TGTGCCAGCAGTTACGAGGGACGGGGGAGGACCCAGTACTTC,CASSYEGRGRTQYF
TRBV20-1,-,TRBJ1-5,many,TGCAGTGCTAGAGATACCGGGACGGCCCTCAATCAGCCCCAGCATTTT,CSARDTGTALNQPQHF
TRBV5-1,-,TRBJ2-5,many,TGCGCCAGCAGGCCCCGGACATCTCAAGAGACCCAGTACTTC,CASRPRTSQETQYF
TRBV19,TRBD1,TRBJ2-2,-,TGTGCCAGTAGCCGGGACAGGGGTACTAACACCGGGGAGCTGTTTTTT,CASSRDRGTNTGELFF
TRBV27,-,TRBJ2-7,many,TGTGCCAGCATAGGAGGGCCGTCCTACGAGCAGTACTTC,CASIGGPSYEQYF
TRBV28,TRBD1,TRBJ1-5,many,TGTGCCAGCAGTATCGGGACAGACTACAATCAGCCCCAGCATTTT,CASSIGTDYNQPQHF
TRBV20-1,-,TRBJ1-3,many,TGCAGTGCTGAAGACGGGATCTCCTCTGGAAACACCATATATTTT,CSAEDGISSGNTIYF
TRBV4-2,TRBD2,TRBJ2-1,many,TGTGCCAGCAGCCAATCTAGCGGGGGGGCCTCATATGAGCAGTTCTTC,CASSQSSGGASYEQFF
TRBV3-1,-,TRBJ1-5,many,TGTGCCAGCAGCCAAGATTGGGGGATGGGCAATCAGCCCCAGCATTTT,CASSQDWGMGNQPQHF
TRBV20-1,-,TRBJ2-2,many,TGCAGTGCTAGAAAAGGACAAAACACCGGGGAGCTGTTTTTT,CSARKGQNTGELFF
TRBV7-2,-,TRBJ1-2,many,TGTGCCAGCAGCCCGAGGGGCAGGGGCGACGGCTACACCTTC,CASSPRGRGDGYTF
TRBV7-6,-,TRBJ1-1,-,TGTGCCAGCAGCGCTACTCAAGACCACTCAACTGAAGCTTTCTTT,CASSATQDHSTEAFF
TRBV28,-,TRBJ2-1,medium-sized,TGTGCCAGCAGTGGTGGCATGAGCTCCTACAATGAGCAGTTCTTC,CASSGGMSSYNEQFF
TRBV12-3/TRBV12-4,-,TRBJ2-2,-,TGTGCCAGCACCCGACCTGGGCCCACCGGGGAGCTGTTTTTT,CASTRPGPTGELFF
TRBV20-1,TRBD2,TRBJ2-1,many,TGCAGTGCTAGAGATCTAGCGGGGAAACACAATGAGCAGTTCTTC,CSARDLAGKHNEQFF
TRBV27,TRBD2,TRBJ2-7,many,TGTGCCAGCAGTTTAACCGCTGAGCGGGAGGGCCATCAGGACGAGCAGTACTTC,CASSLTAEREGHQDEQYF
TRBV5-1,TRBD1,TRBJ2-3,many,TGCGCCAGCAGCTTGGCCAGGGGGTTTTGCACAGATACGCAGTATTTT,CASSLARGFCTDTQYF
TRBV21-1,-,TRBJ1-6,many,TGTGCCAGCATCCTGGGGGACAGTTGCTCCTATAATTCACCCCTCCACTTT,CASILGDSCSYNSPLHF
TRBV20-1,TRBD2,TRBJ2-1,many,TGCAGTGCTAGAGCAAGCGGGAGGTACAATGAGCAGTTCTTC,CSARASGRYNEQFF
TRBV12-3/TRBV12-4,-,TRBJ2-1,medium-sized,TGTGCCAGCAGTTTTAGCGGGACAGGCATCAATGAGCAGTTCTTC,CASSFSGTGINEQFF
TRBV5-5,-,TRBJ1-5,many,TGTGCCAGCAGCTTTGTAGAGGGGGATCAGCCCCAGCATTTT,CASSFVEGDQPQHF
TRBV11-1,-,TRBJ2-2,many,TGTGCCAGCAGTTGGGAGACGAACACCGGGGAGCTGTTTTTT,CASSWETNTGELFF
TRBV7-3,-,TRBJ2-7,many,TGTGCCAGCAGCCTTAACCGTCGGGACCCCTACGAGCAGTACTTC,CASSLNRRDPYEQYF
TRBV24-1,-,TRBJ2-2,many,TGTGCCACCAGAGGGACAAAGACCGGGGAGCTGTTTTTT,CATRGTKTGELFF
TRBV14,-,TRBJ2-7,many,TGTGCCAGCAGCCACGTCGGATCCTACGAGCAGTACTTC,CASSHVGSYEQYF
TRBV29-1,-,TRBJ2-2,many,TGCAGCGTTCGACAGCAGAACACCGGGGAGCTGTTTTTT,CSVRQQNTGELFF
TRBV29-1,TRBD2,TRBJ2-1,many,TGCAGCGTCGGAAAACTAGCGAATTACAATGAGCAGTTCTTC,CSVGKLANYNEQFF
TRBV14,-,TRBJ2-1,many,TGTGCCAGCAGCCAAGTTGCTGAGATCCGGAATGAGCAGTTCTTC,CASSQVAEIRNEQFF
TRBV5-1,TRBD1,TRBJ2-5,many,TGCGCCAGCAGCTTTGGGGACAGCGAAGAGACCCAGTACTTC,CASSFGDSEETQYF
TRBV12-3/TRBV12-4,-,TRBJ2-3,many,TGTGCCAGCGGAGACTCCTACCTTCCTGCAGATACGCAGTATTTT,CASGDSYLPADTQYF
TRBV12-3/TRBV12-4,-,TRBJ1-2,-,TGTGCCAGCAGTTTATTCGTAGGTCTGTATGGCTACACCTTC,CASSLFVGLYGYTF
TRBV28,TRBD1,TRBJ1-2,many,TGTGCCAGCAGAGACCCTGGGACAGGCCATGGCTACACCTTC,CASRDPGTGHGYTF
TRBV5-1,TRBD1,TRBJ2-3,many,TGCGCCAGCAGTTTCCACGGACAGGGAAGGGTCGGTACGCAGTATTTT,CASSFHGQGRVGTQYF
TRBV18,TRBD1,TRBJ2-4,few,TGTGCCAGCTCCGAGGGGGCGCCCAAAGCAGCCAAAAACATTCAGTACTTC,CASSEGAPKAAKNIQYF
TRBV12-3/TRBV12-4,TRBD2,TRBJ2-7,many,TGTGCCAGCAGTACCCCCCCCGGACTAGCGGGGGTGGGGGAGCAGTACTTC,CASSTPPGLAGVGEQYF
TRBV12-3/TRBV12-4,TRBD1,TRBJ2-3,many,TGTGCCAGCAGTTTAGATATGGGGAGTGGGGACAGGGGGCCAGATACGCAGTATTTT,CASSLDMGSGDRGPDTQYF
TRBV18,-,TRBJ2-2,many,TGTGCCAGCTCACTACAGGACGGGGAGTGGCCCGGGGAGCTGTTTTTT,CASSLQDGEWPGELFF